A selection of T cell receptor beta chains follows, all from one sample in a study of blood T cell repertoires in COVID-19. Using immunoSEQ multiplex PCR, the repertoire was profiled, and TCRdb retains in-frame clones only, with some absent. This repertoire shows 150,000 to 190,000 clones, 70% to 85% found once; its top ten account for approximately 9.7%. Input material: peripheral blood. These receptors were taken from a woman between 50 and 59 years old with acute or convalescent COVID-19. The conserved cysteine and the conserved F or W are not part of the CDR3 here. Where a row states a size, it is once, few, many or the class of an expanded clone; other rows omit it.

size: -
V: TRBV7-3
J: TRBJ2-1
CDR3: ASSRRASGSNEQF

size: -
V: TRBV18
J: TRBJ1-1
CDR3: ASQARWDSNTEAF

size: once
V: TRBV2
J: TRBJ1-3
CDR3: ASRQVSGNTIY

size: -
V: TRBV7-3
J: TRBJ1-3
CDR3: ASSRRQGPGNTIY

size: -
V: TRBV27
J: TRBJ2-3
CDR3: ASSLTAGGLDTQY

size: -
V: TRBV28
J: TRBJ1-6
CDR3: ASSLGQGFNSPLH

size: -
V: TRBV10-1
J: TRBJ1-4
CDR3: ASSRTRTGISEKLF

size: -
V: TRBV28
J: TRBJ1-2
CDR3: ASRATFGYT

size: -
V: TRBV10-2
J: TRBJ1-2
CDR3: ASSERQYYGYT

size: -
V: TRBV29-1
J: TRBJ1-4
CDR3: SVGRGEKLF

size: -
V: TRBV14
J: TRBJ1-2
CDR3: ASARGQGVGGYT

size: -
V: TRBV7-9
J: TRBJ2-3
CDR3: ASSGTGSTDTQY

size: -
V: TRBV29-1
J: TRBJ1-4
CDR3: SGMTGGNEKLF

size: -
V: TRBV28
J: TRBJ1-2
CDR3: ASSPGQGAPGYT

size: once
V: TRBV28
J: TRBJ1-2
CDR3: ATQSPGTYGYT

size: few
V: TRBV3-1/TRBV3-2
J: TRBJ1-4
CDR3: ASSQNRGEKLF

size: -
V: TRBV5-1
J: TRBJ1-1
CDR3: ASSLDLQGAGTEAF

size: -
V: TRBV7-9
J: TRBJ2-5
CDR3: ASLPQGLETQY

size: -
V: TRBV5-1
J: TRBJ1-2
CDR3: ASSLDLQTTTGSRT

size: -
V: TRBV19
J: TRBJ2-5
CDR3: ASSAWGAETQY